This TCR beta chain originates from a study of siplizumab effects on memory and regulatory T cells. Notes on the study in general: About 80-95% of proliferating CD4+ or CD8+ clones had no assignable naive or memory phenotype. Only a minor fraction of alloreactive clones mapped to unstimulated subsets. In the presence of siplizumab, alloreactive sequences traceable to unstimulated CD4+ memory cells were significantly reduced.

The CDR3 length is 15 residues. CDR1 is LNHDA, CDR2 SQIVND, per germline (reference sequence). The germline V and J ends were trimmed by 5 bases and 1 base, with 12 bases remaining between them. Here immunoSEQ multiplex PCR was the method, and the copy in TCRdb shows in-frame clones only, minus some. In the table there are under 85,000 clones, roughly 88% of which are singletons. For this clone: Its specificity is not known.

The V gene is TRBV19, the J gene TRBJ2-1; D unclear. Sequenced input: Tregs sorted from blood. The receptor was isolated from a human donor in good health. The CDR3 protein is CASSARLVSYNEQFF. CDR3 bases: TGTGCCAGTAGTGCCCGGTTAGTATCCTACAATGAGCAGTTCTTC.